These 3 T cell receptor beta chains were all obtained from the same sample, sequenced in a study of blood T cell repertoires in COVID-19 (dated by TCRdb to about 2020). Receptors were amplified or captured by the immunoSEQ multiplex PCR assay. The table comes from immuneACCESS by way of TCRdb, which keeps in-frame sequences with V and J called. Part of the clones is missing from these tables; in studies checked, under half for an unresolved V gene and the rest for unknown reasons. The sample has roughly 250,000 clones on record, around nine tenths of them singletons. In total, the top ten clones hold under 2% of the sample. Specimen: PBMCs or T cells enriched from blood (not recorded which). The source is a woman between 50 and 59 years old who had recovered from COVID-19.

Concerning this clone itself: Other DNA sequences in this sample translate to the same CDR3. The chain has TRBV28 and TRBJ1-2; no clear D. Per the germline V gene, CDR1 is MDHEN and CDR2 is SYDVKM. This CDR3 contains 11 residues. The V and J ends lost 4 bases and 6 bases respectively, with 6 bases between them. CDR3 loop: CASSYRDGYTF. Here the CDR3 DNA reads TGTGCCAGCAGTTATCGGGATGGCTACACCTTC.

The CDR3: CASSIIGAQYNEQFF. The CDR3 bases are TGTGCCAGTAGTATCATAGGGGCCCAATACAATGAGCAGTTCTTC. The chain has TRBV19 and TRBJ2-1, with D possibly being TRBD1 (5 bases). V was pared by 3 bases and J by 4 bases, with 13 bases between. The CDR3 covers 15 residues. Germline CDR1 LNHDA, CDR2 SQIVND (reference sequence).

This chain connects TRBV6-2 or TRBV6-3 to TRBJ2-7; D not certain. The germline V and J ends were trimmed by 2 bases and 6 bases, with 8 bases remaining between them. The CDR3 spans 12 residues. Germline V lookup: CDR1 MNHEY, CDR2 SVGEGT. The chain's CDR3 is CASSYGLIEQYF. The CDR3 coding sequence is TGTGCCAGCAGTTACGGGCTAATCGAGCAGTACTTC.